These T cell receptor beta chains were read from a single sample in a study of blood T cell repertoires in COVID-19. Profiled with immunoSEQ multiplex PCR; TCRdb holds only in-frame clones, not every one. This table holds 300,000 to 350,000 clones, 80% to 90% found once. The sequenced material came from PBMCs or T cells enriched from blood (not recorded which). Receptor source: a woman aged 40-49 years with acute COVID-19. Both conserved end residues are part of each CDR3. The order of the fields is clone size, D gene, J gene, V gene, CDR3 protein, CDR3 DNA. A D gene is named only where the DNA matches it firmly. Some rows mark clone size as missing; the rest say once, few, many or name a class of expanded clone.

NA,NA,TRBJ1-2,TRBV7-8,CASSLDRWDWGGYTF,TGTGCCAGCAGCTTAGACCGGTGGGACTGGGGCGGCTACACCTTC
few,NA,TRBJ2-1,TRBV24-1,CATRDSKGRNEQFF,TGTGCCACCAGGGACTCTAAGGGGAGGAATGAGCAGTTCTTC
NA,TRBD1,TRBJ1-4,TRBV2,CASSLETGGNEKLFF,TGTGCCAGCAGTTTAGAGACAGGGGGCAACGAAAAACTGTTTTTT
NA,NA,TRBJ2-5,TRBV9,CASSVGPGQETQYF,TGTGCCAGCAGCGTAGGTCCAGGCCAAGAGACCCAGTACTTC
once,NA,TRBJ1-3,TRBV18,CASSPVQGYGAGSGNTIYF,TGTGCCAGCTCACCAGTCCAGGGTTATGGTGCCGGATCTGGAAACACCATATATTTT
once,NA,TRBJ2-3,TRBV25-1,CASSERVSTDTQYF,TGTGCCAGCAGTGAACGGGTTAGCACAGATACGCAGTATTTT
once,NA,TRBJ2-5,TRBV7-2,CASSPSISETQYF,TGTGCCAGCAGCCCTAGTATTTCGGAGACCCAGTACTTC
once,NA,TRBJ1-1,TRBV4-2,CASSQVIQGNRVNTEAFF,TGTGCCAGCAGCCAAGTGATACAGGGTAATCGCGTGAACACTGAAGCTTTCTTT
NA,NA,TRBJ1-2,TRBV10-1,CASRVLSGEINGYTF,TGCGCCAGCAGGGTACTCTCAGGGGAAATAAATGGCTACACCTTC
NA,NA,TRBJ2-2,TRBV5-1,CASSLESVTGRSTGELFF,TGCGCCAGCAGCTTGGAGTCTGTGACAGGAAGGTCAACCGGGGAGCTGTTTTTT
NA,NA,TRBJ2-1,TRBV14,CASSPSGVEQFF,TGTGCCAGCAGCCCCTCAGGGGTTGAGCAGTTCTTC
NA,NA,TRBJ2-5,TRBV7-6,CASSFGPAEETQYF,TGTGCCAGCAGCTTCGGACCAGCGGAAGAGACCCAGTACTTC
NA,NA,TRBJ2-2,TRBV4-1,CASSQSRGVGELFF,TGCGCCAGCAGCCAGAGCAGGGGTGTCGGGGAGCTGTTTTTT
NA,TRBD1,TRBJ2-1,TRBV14,CASSQVPYRGQSNEQFF,TGTGCCAGCAGCCAAGTCCCGTACAGGGGACAAAGTAATGAGCAGTTCTTC
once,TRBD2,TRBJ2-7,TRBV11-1,CASSPWTSGSSYEQYF,TGTGCCAGCAGCCCCTGGACTAGCGGGAGTTCTTACGAGCAGTACTTC
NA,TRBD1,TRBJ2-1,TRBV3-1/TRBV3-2,CASSPTLGQGPYNEQFF,TGTGCCAGCAGTCCGACCCTCGGACAGGGTCCCTACAATGAGCAGTTCTTC
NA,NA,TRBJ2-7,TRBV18,CASSQSSGYEQYF,TGTGCCAGCTCACAATCCTCAGGGTACGAGCAGTACTTC
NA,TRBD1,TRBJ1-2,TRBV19,CASIPNRGYGYTF,TGTGCCAGTATCCCTAACAGGGGCTATGGCTACACCTTC
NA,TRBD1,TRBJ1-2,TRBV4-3,CASSRIQGDYGYTF,TGCGCCAGCAGCCGGATACAGGGGGATTATGGCTACACCTTC
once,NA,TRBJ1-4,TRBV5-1,CASSSGSPVRGFRNEKLFF,TGCGCCAGCAGCTCCGGGTCCCCCGTACGAGGGTTTAGGAATGAAAAACTGTTTTTT
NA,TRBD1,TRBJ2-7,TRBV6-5,CASSYDRGMYEQYF,TGTGCCAGCAGTTACGACAGGGGAATGTACGAGCAGTACTTC
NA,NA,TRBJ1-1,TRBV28,CASSPIQTGYGREAFF,TGTGCCAGCAGTCCCATACAGACAGGATACGGCCGTGAAGCTTTCTTT
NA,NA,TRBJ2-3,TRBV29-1,CSVEAGADTQYF,TGCAGCGTTGAGGCAGGGGCAGATACGCAGTATTTT
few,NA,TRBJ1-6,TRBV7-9,CASSLIEVRNSPLHF,TGTGCCAGCAGCTTGATTGAGGTCCGTAATTCACCCCTCCACTTT
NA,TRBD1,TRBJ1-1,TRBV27,CASSHRDRGHTEAFF,TGTGCCAGCAGTCACCGGGACAGGGGGCACACTGAAGCTTTCTTT
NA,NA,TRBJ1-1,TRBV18,CASSPQGRGGTEAFF,TGTGCCAGCTCACCACAAGGAAGGGGGGGCACTGAAGCTTTCTTT
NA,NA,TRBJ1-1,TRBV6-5,CASRVDSTNTEAFF,TGTGCCAGCAGGGTGGACTCCACGAACACTGAAGCTTTCTTT
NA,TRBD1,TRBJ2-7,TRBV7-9,CASSTGTGEYEQYF,TGTGCCAGCAGCACCGGGACAGGGGAATACGAGCAGTACTTC
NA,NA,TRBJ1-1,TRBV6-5,CASRRTVNTEAFF,TGTGCCAGCAGGAGGACAGTGAACACTGAAGCTTTCTTT
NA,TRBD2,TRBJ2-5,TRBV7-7,CASSLGTNSKETQYF,TGTGCTAGCAGCTTAGGGACTAACTCAAAAGAGACCCAGTACTTC
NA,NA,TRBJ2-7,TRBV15,CATSRVTDYEQYF,TGTGCCACCAGCAGAGTAACAGACTACGAGCAGTACTTC
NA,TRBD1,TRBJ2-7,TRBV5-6,CASSSAGYGDRSYEQYF,TGTGCCAGCAGCTCGGCAGGCTACGGGGACAGGAGTTACGAGCAGTACTTC
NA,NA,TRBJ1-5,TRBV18,CASSPSYAGGRGQPQHF,TGTGCCAGCTCACCAAGCTATGCGGGGGGCCGGGGTCAGCCCCAGCATTTT
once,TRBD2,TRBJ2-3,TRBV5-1,CASSQSGGGTDTQYF,TGCGCCAGCAGCCAGAGCGGGGGAGGCACAGATACGCAGTATTTT
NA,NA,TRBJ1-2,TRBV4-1,CASSLRENYGYTF,TGCGCCAGCAGTTTAAGGGAGAACTATGGCTACACCTTC
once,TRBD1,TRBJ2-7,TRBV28,CASSLDTTGTGAYEQYF,TGTGCCAGCAGTTTGGATACAACCGGGACAGGAGCATACGAGCAGTACTTC
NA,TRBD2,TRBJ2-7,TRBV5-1,CASSLQGLAGGNEQYF,TGCGCCAGCAGCTTGCAGGGACTAGCGGGGGGTAACGAGCAGTACTTC
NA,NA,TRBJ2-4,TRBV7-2,CASSFSGRGTKNIQYF,TGTGCCAGCAGCTTTAGTGGGCGGGGAACCAAAAACATTCAGTACTTC
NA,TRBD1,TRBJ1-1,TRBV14,CASSLGTASYTEAFF,TGTGCCAGCAGCCTCGGGACAGCTTCGTACACTGAAGCTTTCTTT
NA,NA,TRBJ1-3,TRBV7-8,CASSRWGGGGNTIYF,TGTGCCAGCAGTCGTTGGGGCGGGGGTGGAAACACCATATATTTT
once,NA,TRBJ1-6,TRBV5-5,CASSLLEVGDSPLHF,TGTGCCAGCAGCTTGTTGGAGGTTGGGGATTCACCCCTCCACTTT
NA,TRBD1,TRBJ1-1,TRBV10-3,CAISETDRTPLKF,TGTGCCATCAGTGAGACGGACAGGACTCCACTAAAATTT
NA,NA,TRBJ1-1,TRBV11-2,CASSLDHSLNTEAFF,TGTGCCAGCAGCTTAGATCACAGCCTGAACACTGAAGCTTTCTTT
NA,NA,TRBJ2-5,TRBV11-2,CASSLSTGRETQYF,TGTGCCAGCAGCCTGTCCACGGGTAGGGAGACCCAGTACTTC
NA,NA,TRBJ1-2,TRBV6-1,CASSEDFRGGYTF,TGTGCCAGCAGTGAAGACTTCAGAGGGGGCTACACCTTC
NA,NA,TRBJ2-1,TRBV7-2,CASSLEYSRKGWGYNEQFF,TGTGCCAGCAGCTTAGAGTATAGTCGTAAGGGGTGGGGATACAATGAGCAGTTCTTC
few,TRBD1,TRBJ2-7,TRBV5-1,CASSSTGGSIEQYF,TGCGCCAGCAGCTCGACAGGGGGGTCCATCGAGCAGTACTTC
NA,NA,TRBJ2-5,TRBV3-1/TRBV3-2,CASQRTPGVETQYF,TGTGCCAGCCAAAGGACACCCGGTGTTGAGACCCAGTACTTC
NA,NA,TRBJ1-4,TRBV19,CASSMFQGTRGEKLFF,TGTGCCAGTAGTATGTTTCAAGGGACAAGAGGGGAAAAACTGTTTTTT
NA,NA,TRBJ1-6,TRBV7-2,CASSFQGTYYNSPLHF,TGTGCCAGCAGCTTCCAGGGTACTTACTATAATTCACCCCTCCACTTT
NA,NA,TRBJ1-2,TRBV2,CASSGGPGQNHGYTF,TGTGCCAGCAGTGGGGGTCCCGGACAGAACCATGGCTACACCTTC
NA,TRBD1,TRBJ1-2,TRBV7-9,CASSSPSGQNLLYGYTF,TGTGCCAGCAGCTCCCCTTCGGGACAGAACCTTTTATATGGCTACACCTTC
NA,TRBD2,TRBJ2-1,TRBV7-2,CASSPGTRGAREQFF,TGTGCCAGCAGCCCCGGGACTAGGGGGGCCCGGGAGCAGTTCTTC
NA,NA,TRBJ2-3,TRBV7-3,CASSLGISTDTQYF,TGTGCCAGCAGCTTAGGCATCAGCACAGATACGCAGTATTTT
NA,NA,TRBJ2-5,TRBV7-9,CASSPLRQKLETQYF,TGTGCCAGCAGTCCCCTCCGACAGAAACTAGAGACCCAGTACTTC
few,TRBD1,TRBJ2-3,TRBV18,CASSPRQGVDTQYF,TGTGCCAGCTCACCACGGCAGGGGGTGGATACGCAGTATTTT
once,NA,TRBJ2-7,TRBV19,CASSKDVGGTYEQYF,TGTGCCAGTAGTAAGGACGTAGGGGGAACCTACGAGCAGTACTTC
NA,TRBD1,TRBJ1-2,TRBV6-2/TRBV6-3,CASSYPWQGDYGYTF,TGTGCCAGCAGTTACCCCTGGCAGGGGGACTATGGCTACACCTTC
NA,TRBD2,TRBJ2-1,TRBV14,CASSQVRWSSGYNEQFF,TGTGCCAGCAGCCAAGTACGGTGGTCTAGCGGTTACAATGAGCAGTTCTTC
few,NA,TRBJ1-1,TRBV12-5,CASGYANTEAFF,TGTGCTAGTGGCTACGCGAACACTGAAGCTTTCTTT